These 9 T cell receptor beta chains share one sample of origin, sequenced in a study of blood T cell repertoires in COVID-19. Sequenced by immunoSEQ multiplex PCR; TCRdb stores in-frame clones only, minus some. The sample records under 200,000 clones, around four fifths being singletons. The sample taken for sequencing was peripheral blood. These receptors were collected from a woman in her sixties or seventies who had recovered from COVID-19.

This chain uses TRBV18 with TRBJ2-6, with 7 bases matching TRBD1. Looked up from germline, CDR1 is KGHSH and CDR2 is LQKENI. This CDR3 has 15 residues. J was trimmed by 4 bases and V by 3 bases; bases with no gene match: 3. The CDR3 coding sequence is TGTGCCAGCTCACCGGGACAGACCGGGGCCAACGTCCTGACTTTC. Its protein is CASSPGQTGANVLTF.

The chain combines TRBV3-1 (or the pseudogene TRBV3-2) with TRBJ2-3; perhaps TRBD1 as D (7 bases). The CDR3 is made up of 14 amino acids. The ends were cut back, 4 bases at V and 4 bases at J, with 12 bases in the middle. Germline lookup yields CDR1 LGHDT and CDR2 YNNKEL (reference sequence). In DNA form, the CDR3 reads TGTGCCAGCAGCCCTACAGGGGAGGCAGATACGCAGTATTTT. Its translation: CASSPTGEADTQYF.

This chain links TRBV9 with TRBJ1-1; D gene ambiguous. Germline-derived CDR1 and CDR2 are SGDLS and YYNGEE. This CDR3 contains 13 residues. V shed 7 bases and J shed 3 bases, with 13 bases lying between them. The CDR3 DNA reads as TGTGCCAGCCGGCGGGGTTTGGACACTGAAGCTTTCTTT. This gives the protein CASRRGLDTEAFF.

The chain employs TRBV29-1 and TRBJ2-2; tentative D call: TRBD1 (5 bases). Germline V lookup: CDR1 SQVTM, CDR2 ANQGSEA. This CDR3 is built from 13 residues. Trimming removed 4 bases from V and 6 bases from J, with 12 bases in between. The CDR3 sequence is CSVGHGASGELFF. CDR3 DNA: TGCAGCGTTGGACATGGGGCGTCCGGGGAGCTGTTTTTT.

The rearrangement links TRBV4-1 to TRBJ2-3, with D possibly being TRBD1 (5 bases). Germline CDR1 reads MGHRA; CDR2 reads YSYEKL. The CDR3 has 14 amino acids. Trimming removed 1 base from V and 3 bases from J, with 8 bases in between. CDR3: CASSQGGWTDTQYF. CDR3 DNA sequence: TGCGCCAGCAGCCAAGGGGGCTGGACAGATACGCAGTATTTT.

The chain combines TRBV1 with TRBJ2-1; TRBD2, the table's D call, lacks a check against the DNA. TRBV1 corresponds to a pseudogene. The CDR3 consists of 17 residues. The CDR3: CTSSQAPTSGGLHEQFF. Here the CDR3 DNA reads TGCACCAGCAGCCAAGCCCCGACTAGCGGGGGGCTGCATGAGCAGTTCTTC.

The chain employs TRBV5-1 and TRBJ1-6, with D perhaps matching TRBD1 (5 bases). CDR3 length: 13 residues. CDR1 is SGHRS, CDR2 YFSETQ, per germline. V was trimmed by 0 bases and J by 8 bases, leaving 6 bases between them. Here the CDR3 reads CASSLAGDSPLHF. The CDR3 DNA follows: TGCGCCAGCAGCTTGGCGGGGGATTCACCCCTCCACTTT.

The chain combines TRBV28 with TRBJ2-7; tentatively, D is TRBD2 (6 bases). With 5 bases removed from V and 1 base from J, the gap between germline ends came to 15 bases. Germline V gene data show CDR1 as MDHEN and CDR2 as SYDVKM. This CDR3 is 15 amino acids long. The CDR3 is CASSTRGGESYEQYF. The CDR3 DNA sequence: TGTGCCAGCAGTACCCGAGGAGGGGAGTCCTACGAGCAGTACTTC.

The chain links TRBV5-1 to TRBJ1-1; 8 bases map to TRBD1. With V trimmed by 4 bases and J by 3 bases, 5 bases remained unmatched. From germline, CDR1 is SGHRS and CDR2 YFSETQ. The CDR3 extends over 14 amino acids. The DNA for the CDR3 is TGCGCCAGCAGCCAGGGGGCGCGGTACACTGAAGCTTTCTTT. Translating it yields CASSQGARYTEAFF.